This T cell receptor (beta chain) was identified during a study of sequential checkpoint blockade in melanoma. Turning to the study itself: Randomization was 1:1 between first-line nivolumab→ipilimumab and ipilimumab→nivolumab. After both sequences, patients received maintenance nivolumab.

This clone came up once. Deletions cut 9 bases from V and 2 bases from J, with 10 bases between. This CDR3 has 12 residues. Germline CDR1 is MDHEN and CDR2 is SYDVKM. The sample's treatment: randomized to nivolumab then ipilimumab (arm A) or the reverse (arm B). DNA-damaging chemotherapy had not been given to any patient beforehand. Sorted cells were live CD3+CD8+, lacking CD19 and CD56, from PBMCs. The method was immunoSEQ multiplex PCR; TCRdb's version includes in-frame clones alone and lacks a portion of them. This sample has over 20,000 clones, with around 70% found just once. V is TRBV28 and J is TRBJ1-1; tentatively, D is TRBD1 (6 bases). The TCR comes from a human donor with melanoma. The sample consisted of CD8+ T cells sorted from blood (inferred from file names), taken from a patient given nivolumab and ipilimumab in sequence. Written as DNA, the CDR3 is TGTGCCAGTATACAGGGCAACACTGAAGCTTTCTTT. It is translated as CASIQGNTEAFF.